This T cell receptor (beta chain) was captured in a study of tumor and adjacent non-tumor tissue in lung cancer. Across the study: Patients comprised 12 adenocarcinoma, 2 squamous cell carcinoma and 1 small cell lung cancer. Samples averaged roughly 4.2 million productive TCRbeta reads each. Study-wide results and limits: Significantly higher TCR diversity was found in tumor than normal lung. Tumor repertoires had a smaller top 100 clone share than normal lung.

Three rounds of nested PCR, following a modified ARM-PCR protocol, produced the TCRbeta library. TCRdb redid the calling of the multiplex PCR reads with MiXCR, one entry per CDR3 protein. The table lists more than 55,000 distinct CDR3 sequences, approximately 73% of them singletons, with 35% to 55% in the top ten. The germline V gene has CDR1 KGHDR and CDR2 SFDVKD. V gave up 11 bases and J gave up 3 bases, with 18 bases separating them. The CDR3 loop spans 15 amino acids. This sample's RNA came from whole unsorted tissue. Distant lung tissue was collected more than 3 cm away from the tumor edge. As for this clonotype: The antigen is unknown.

Sequencing was done on a sample of distant non-tumor lung tissue. The chain couples TRBV24-1 to TRBJ2-2; D gene uncertain. This TCR was sampled from a man between 60 and 75 years old with non-small cell lung cancer. The CDR3 DNA is TGTGCCATGAGTGATTCTCCCCGTGACACCGGGGAGCTGTTTTTT. Amino acid sequence: CAMSDSPRDTGELFF.